This TCR beta chain was identified in a study of shared clonotypes between healthy human individuals. CD45RO-negative CD8 cells positively selected for CCR7 made up the naive population, which excluded terminally differentiated effector memory CD45RA+ cells. The CDR3 runs to 15 residues. V lost 3 bases, J lost 0 bases, and 4 bases stayed unmatched. CDR1 and CDR2 from the germline V gene are SQVTM and ANQGSEA. This table comes from immunoSEQ multiplex PCR, and its TCRdb copy is limited to in-frame clones, with some not included. The sample holds some 740,000 clones, roughly 92% seen once. This TCR came from a young man in good health. This chain joins TRBV29-1 and TRBJ2-1; 8 positions match TRBD1. The specimen was naive CD8+ T cells sorted from blood. CDR3 in amino acids: CSVEGQESSYNEQFF. CDR3 nucleotides: TGCAGCGTTGAGGGACAGGAGAGCTCCTACAATGAGCAGTTCTTC.